These 15 T cell receptor beta chains share one sample of origin, sequenced in a study of cytomegalovirus exposure and HLA in healthy donors (TCRdb year 2017). Libraries came from the immunoSEQ multiplex PCR assay. For the multiplex PCR, a mixture combining 60 forward primers for TCR Vbeta segments and 13 reverse primers for TCR Jbeta segments was used. In its TCRdb copy, this immuneACCESS table keeps in-frame sequences only and misses some clones. Where compared with another copy, unresolved V genes explain less than half of these, and the others have no known cause. For this sample the table gives about 160,000 clones, of which approximately 79% were detected only once. The ten largest clones take up 2% to 2.5% of the sample. Sequenced material: PBMCs. The receptor set was obtained from a man in his forties in good health and CMV-seronegative.

This clone was counted between two and nine times. This chain joins TRBV10-1 and TRBJ2-3; 7 positions match TRBD1. The CDR3 length is 14 residues. Trimming removed 3 bases from V and 5 bases from J; junction bases left unmatched: 5. The germline V gene encodes CDR1 WNHNN and CDR2 SYGVQD (reference sequence). CDR3 nucleotide sequence: TGCGCCAGCAGTGATGACAGGGTGGGAGATACGCAGTATTTT. Amino acids: CASSDDRVGDTQYF.

The chain uses TRBV5-4 and TRBJ2-1; TRBD2 agrees at 11 bases. Germline values: CDR1 SGHNT, CDR2 YYREEE (reference sequence). This CDR3 has 17 residues. Trimming at V came to 3 bases and at J to 2 bases, leaving 7 bases not matched to a gene. This CDR3 reads CASSSVSGRVAYNEQFF. The CDR3, as DNA: TGTGCCAGCAGCTCGGTTAGCGGGAGGGTTGCCTACAATGAGCAGTTCTTC.

J is TRBJ2-7 and V is TRBV5-4; TRBD2 agrees at 12 bases. This CDR3 has 13 residues. Germline loops: CDR1 SGHNT, CDR2 YYREEE (reference sequence). Trimming cost V 4 bases and J 12 bases; bases outside gene matches: 8. The CDR3 DNA follows: TGTGCCAGCAGCCAAGGACTAGCGGGAATCCCGTACTTC. Its translation: CASSQGLAGIPYF.

The chain employs TRBV28 and TRBJ2-3, with a tentative D call TRBD1 (6 bases). Trimming shortened V by 6 bases and J by 4 bases, and 11 bases separated the two germline ends. The germline CDR1 and CDR2 sequences are MDHEN and SYDVKM. The CDR3 sequence is 13 residues long. DNA of the CDR3: TGTGCCAGCAGGGATACAGGGCCAGATACGCAGTATTTT. Protein sequence: CASRDTGPDTQYF.

The genes are TRBV21-1 and TRBJ1-2. TRBV21-1 is a known pseudogene. The CDR3 consists of 13 residues. CDR3 DNA: TGTGCCAGCAGATCTCGGAGGGGCTATGGCTACACCTTC. It codes for CASRSRRGYGYTF.

The chain uses TRBV19 and TRBJ2-1, with 9 bases that match TRBD1. This CDR3 region has 13 residues. Germline V gene lookup returns CDR1 LNHDA and CDR2 SQIVND (reference sequence). Germline trimming cut 7 bases from V and 8 bases from J; bases unmatched to any gene: 6. The CDR3 sequence: CASTKDRGDEQFF. CDR3 coding DNA: TGTGCCAGTACCAAGGACAGGGGCGATGAGCAGTTCTTC.

This sequence joins TRBV7-6 and TRBJ2-7; tentatively, D is TRBD1 (5 bases). Trimming cost V 1 base and J 7 bases, with 17 bases left between them. From germline, CDR1 is SGHVS and CDR2 FNYEAQ. The CDR3 runs 15 residues. The CDR3 loop is CASSLDQGAGREQYF. Here the CDR3 DNA reads TGTGCCAGCAGCTTAGACCAAGGGGCAGGTCGGGAGCAGTACTTC.

V usage is TRBV4-1 and J usage is TRBJ1-5; possible D gene TRBD1, 5 bases. This CDR3 is built from 14 residues. Trimming left V 1 base short and J 2 bases short, with 6 bases between. Germline CDR1 reads MGHRA; CDR2 reads YSYEKL. CDR3 bases: TGCGCCAGCAGCCAAGTAGGGGGCAATCAGCCCCAGCATTTT. This gives the protein CASSQVGGNQPQHF.

V gene TRBV28 combines with J gene TRBJ1-1; D is undetermined. V lost 4 bases and J 2 bases, leaving 11 bases between the germline ends. The CDR3 is made up of 14 amino acids. Germline CDR1 MDHEN, CDR2 SYDVKM. The CDR3 sequence is CASSSPPGNTEAFF. CDR3 in DNA: TGTGCCAGCAGTTCCCCCCCGGGAAACACTGAAGCTTTCTTT.

The rearrangement links TRBV19 to TRBJ2-1; a weak D match, TRBD1 (6 bases). Trimming left V 5 bases short and J 5 bases short, with 16 bases between. CDR1 is LNHDA and CDR2 is SQIVND in the germline V gene (reference sequence). The CDR3 covers 15 residues. The CDR3 DNA is TGTGCCAGTAGTCTCGGAGGACAGCTAAACAATGAGCAGTTCTTC. As protein: CASSLGGQLNNEQFF.

This chain connects TRBV20-1 to TRBJ2-4; D call uncertain. From germline, CDR1 is DFQATT and CDR2 SNEGSKA (reference sequence). This CDR3 region has 11 residues. CDR3 nucleotide sequence: TGCAGGGCATCGGGCAAAAACATTCAGTACTTC. As protein: CRASGKNIQYF.

Sample share makes this clone medium-sized. The rearrangement uses TRBV6-4 and TRBJ2-2; 8 bases are a match to TRBD2. V lost 4 bases, J lost 3 bases, and 4 bases stayed unmatched. The CDR3 is 15 residues long. CDR1 and CDR2 from the germline V gene are MRHNA and SNTAGT. The CDR3 spells CASSAGLDDTGELFF. For the CDR3, the DNA is TGTGCCAGCAGTGCGGGACTAGACGACACCGGGGAGCTGTTTTTT.

The chain recombines TRBV5-1 with TRBJ2-7; 14 bases align to TRBD2. V was pared by 3 bases and J by 7 bases, with 9 bases of the junction left unmatched. Germline CDR1 reads SGHRS; CDR2 reads YFSETQ. The CDR3 has 16 residues. CDR3 protein: CASSWGPTSGREEQYF. CDR3 in DNA: TGCGCCAGCAGCTGGGGGCCGACTAGCGGGAGGGAGGAGCAGTACTTC.

The CDR3 spells CASSTRDSPYEQYF. CDR3 DNA: TGTGCCAGCAGTACCCGGGACAGCCCCTACGAGCAGTACTTC. The chain is built from TRBV25-1 and TRBJ2-7, with 7 bases aligning to TRBD1. This CDR3 is built from 14 residues. Germline-derived CDR1 and CDR2 are MGHDK and SYGVNS. With 5 bases clipped from V and 2 bases from J, the junction kept 6 bases outside the gene matches.

The chain carries TRBV25-1 and TRBJ1-4, with D perhaps TRBD1 (6 bases). The length of the CDR3 is 16 residues. Germline V gives CDR1 MGHDK, CDR2 SYGVNS. Deletions cut 4 bases from V and 8 bases from J, with 20 bases between. This chain's CDR3 is CASSAPGAGANEKLFF. CDR3 bases: TGTGCCAGCAGTGCCCCCGGGGCAGGGGCCAACGAAAAACTGTTTTTT. The variable domain in full, completed from reference TRBV25-1 and TRBJ1-4, reads EADIYQTPRYLVIGTGKKITLECSQTMGHDKMYWYQQDPGMELHLIHYSYGVNSTEKGDLSSESTVSRIRTEHFPLTLESARPSHTSQYLCASSAPGAGANEKLFFGSGTQLSVL.